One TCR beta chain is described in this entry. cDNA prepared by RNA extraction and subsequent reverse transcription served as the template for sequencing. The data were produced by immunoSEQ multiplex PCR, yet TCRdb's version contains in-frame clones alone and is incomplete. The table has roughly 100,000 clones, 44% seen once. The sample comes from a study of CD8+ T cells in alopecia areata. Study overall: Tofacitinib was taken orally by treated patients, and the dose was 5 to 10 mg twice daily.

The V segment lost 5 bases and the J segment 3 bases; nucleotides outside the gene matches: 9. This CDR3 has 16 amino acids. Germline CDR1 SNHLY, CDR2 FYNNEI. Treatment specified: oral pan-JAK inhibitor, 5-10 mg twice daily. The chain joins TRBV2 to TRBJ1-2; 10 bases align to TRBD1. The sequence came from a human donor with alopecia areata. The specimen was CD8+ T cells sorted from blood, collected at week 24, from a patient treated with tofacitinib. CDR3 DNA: TGTGCCAGCAGTCCGGGGACAGGGGCAAATGACTATGGCTACACCTTC. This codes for CASSPGTGANDYGYTF.